The count of the clone carrying this T cell receptor (beta chain) is one. Its antigen is not known. These data are taken from a study of cytomegalovirus exposure and HLA in healthy donors. Study details: Earlier results showed roughly 120 million unique TCR beta sequences derived from approximately 170 million T cells. Study results and caveats: An apparent linkage of common viral pathogens to several of the most significant clusters emerged in a later analysis. When analyzed later, a missense DCLRE1C variant was found to be linked to TCR beta V- and J-gene trimming. A later analysis found most CMV-associated TCR beta chains apparently HLA-restricted.

CDR3 length equals 17 residues. The germline V gene encodes CDR1 KGHSH and CDR2 LQKENI. V was pared by 7 bases and J by 0 bases, with 9 bases of the junction left unmatched. PCR involved 60 Vbeta and 13 Jbeta primers. The table came from immunoSEQ multiplex PCR; TCRdb's copy has only in-frame clones and leaves some out. The sample contains some 150,000 clones, approximately 80% of which appear only once. The material sequenced was PBMCs. The V call is TRBV18, the J call TRBJ2-3, with 11 bases aligning to TRBD2. This TCR was sampled from a man younger than 30 in good health and CMV-seropositive. DNA for the CDR3: TGTGCCAGCTACGCCGGGACTAGCGGAAAGAGCACAGATACGCAGTATTTT. Translation gives CASYAGTSGKSTDTQYF.